Each of the 16 T cell receptor beta chains below was sequenced from the same sample in a study of early T cells in non-severe SARS-CoV-2 infection (dated by TCRdb to 2020 to 2023). The library was generated by 5' RACE. Sequencing used a NextSeq 500. TCRdb itself trimmed the public reads at Q25 with fastp, ran MiXCR and retained productive beta chains. A single entry per CDR3 protein holds the most common genes and DNA from its merged rows. This sample lists 83,000 or so distinct CDR3 sequences; about 9.4% were detected once. The top ten hold over 7.5% of the sample. The sample in question was whole blood, obtained at baseline. Receptors originate from an adult who was a healthcare worker with PCR-confirmed SARS-CoV-2 infection or an uninfected control (not recorded which).

This clonotype was seen ten or more times. The chain links TRBV3-1 to TRBJ1-6; 7 bases agree with TRBD1. The V segment lost 8 bases and the J segment 7 bases; nucleotides outside the gene matches: 5. The CDR3 contains 13 residues. Per the germline V gene, CDR1 is LGHDT and CDR2 is YNNKEL (reference sequence). CDR3 nucleotide sequence: TGTGCCAGCGTCGGGACAGTAAATTCACCCCTCCACTTT. The encoded protein is CASVGTVNSPLHF.

The chain uses TRBV20-1 and TRBJ2-7, with 11 positions matching TRBD1. The germline CDR1 and CDR2 sequences are DFQATT and SNEGSKA (reference sequence). This CDR3 has 13 residues. V lost 5 bases and J lost 5; bases outside the gene matches: 5. This CDR3 is CSARRTGGHEQYF. CDR3 sequence (DNA): TGCAGTGCTCGACGGACAGGGGGCCACGAGCAGTACTTC.

This clonotype was picked up many times. This chain joins TRBV20-1 and TRBJ2-7; D is possibly TRBD2 (6 bases). Per the germline V gene, CDR1 is DFQATT and CDR2 is SNEGSKA (reference sequence). Trimming took off 3 bases at V and 4 bases at J, with 10 bases between the two ends. The CDR3 runs 12 residues. The CDR3 DNA is TGCAGTGCTAGCGGGACTTCTTACGAGCAGTACTTC. Translating it yields CSASGTSYEQYF.

Ten or more counts support this clonotype. The chain combines TRBV18 with TRBJ2-7; 14 positions agree with TRBD2. The V segment lost 6 bases and the J segment 6 bases; nucleotides outside the gene matches: 16. The CDR3 sequence is 18 residues long. CDR1 and CDR2 (germline): KGHSH, LQKENI. In DNA form, the CDR3 reads TGTGCCAGCTCCCCAGCCCGCCCGGGACTAGCGGGAGCTAGCGAGCAGTACTTC. Its translation: CASSPARPGLAGASEQYF.

CDR3: CASSEGGLALNEQFF. CDR3 nucleotide sequence: TGTGCCAGCAGTGAAGGCGGACTAGCGTTAAATGAGCAGTTCTTC. This chain uses TRBV25-1 with TRBJ2-1; 9 bases align to TRBD2. Germline V gene sequence: CDR1 MGHDK, CDR2 SYGVNS. CDR3 length equals 15 residues. The trim removed 2 bases at V and 7 bases at J, leaving 6 bases unmatched.

This sequence joins TRBV6-2 or TRBV6-3 and TRBJ1-6, with D possibly being TRBD1 (5 bases). The CDR3 sequence is 15 residues long. Looked up from germline, CDR1 is MNHEY and CDR2 is SVGEGT. V lost 6 bases and J lost 5, with 14 bases in between. The CDR3 DNA reads as TGTGCCAGCAGCTCGGGGCCGGCGGATAATTCACCCCTCCACTTT. It is translated as CASSSGPADNSPLHF.

This chain joins TRBV7-2 and TRBJ2-1; D assignment may be TRBD1 or TRBD2 (5 bases each). The CDR3 covers 18 residues. V was clipped by 1 base and J by 2 bases, with 18 bases between them. Germline values: CDR1 SGHTA, CDR2 FQGNSA. The CDR3 DNA reads as TGTGCCAGCAGCTTAGGAGCCCCGGGACCCCTGGCCTACAATGAGCAGTTCTTC. Amino acids: CASSLGAPGPLAYNEQFF.

The J gene is TRBJ2-1, the V gene TRBV25-1, with 7 bases lining up with TRBD1. Germline lookup yields CDR1 MGHDK and CDR2 SYGVNS. The CDR3 has 13 amino acids. Trimming took 1 base from V and 6 from J; bases not matched to a gene: 0. As DNA, the CDR3 is TGTGCCAGCAGTGAATGGACAGGCAATGAGCAGTTCTTC. Translation: CASSEWTGNEQFF.

This clonotype was recorded many times. CDR3 sequence (DNA): TGTGCCAGCAGTTTTCGGGGGGGTCCCGGTATATATGAGCAGTTCTTC. It translates to CASSFRGGPGIYEQFF. The chain joins TRBV12-3 or TRBV12-4 to TRBJ2-1; 8 bases are a match to TRBD2. CDR3 size: 16 residues. Germline trimming cut 3 bases from V and 8 bases from J; bases unmatched to any gene: 12.

The J gene is TRBJ2-1, the V gene TRBV5-1; 14 bases are a match to TRBD2. From germline, CDR1 is SGHRS and CDR2 YFSETQ. The length of the CDR3 is 18 residues. Trimming took 3 bases from V and 0 from J; bases not matched to a gene: 5. CDR3 DNA sequence: TGCGCCAGCAGCTCAAGGACTAGCGGGGGGATCTCCTACAATGAGCAGTTCTTC. It codes for CASSSRTSGGISYNEQFF.

The gene calls are TRBV4-1 and TRBJ2-7, with 7 bases identical to TRBD2. CDR3 length: 16 residues. J gave up 6 bases and V 1 base, and 12 bases lay outside the gene matches. From germline, CDR1 is MGHRA and CDR2 YSYEKL. This CDR3 reads CASSQGRPGGRSEQYF. The CDR3 DNA reads TGCGCCAGCAGCCAAGGGCGGCCGGGAGGCCGATCCGAGCAGTACTTC.

The gene calls are TRBV20-1 and TRBJ2-7; D unclear. Germline CDR1 and CDR2: DFQATT and SNEGSKA (reference sequence). The CDR3 contains 13 residues. The V end was cut by 0 bases, the J end by 6 bases, with 12 bases between. The chain's CDR3 is CSAREPTRREQYF. The CDR3 DNA follows: TGCAGTGCTAGAGAGCCGACCCGACGCGAGCAGTACTTC.

The rearrangement joins TRBV5-1 to TRBJ2-5; TRBD1 might be the D (5 bases). Germline CDR1 SGHRS, CDR2 YFSETQ. This CDR3 contains 14 residues. Trimming stripped 1 base from V and 1 base from J, with 8 bases between. DNA of the CDR3: TGCGCCAGCAGCTTGAAGGGGCTCCAAGAGACCCAGTACTTC. It codes for CASSLKGLQETQYF.

The CDR3 nucleotides read TGTGCCAGCAGTCACCGAGGGACCCTCAGCTCTGGGGCCAACGTCCTGACTTTC. Translated: CASSHRGTLSSGANVLTF. The rearrangement uses TRBV7-2 and TRBJ2-6; either TRBD1 or TRBD2 may fit D (5 bases each). This CDR3 is built from 18 residues. CDR1 SGHTA and CDR2 FQGNSA come from the germline V gene. Trimming pared 6 bases from V and 0 bases from J, leaving 18 bases between.

The genes are TRBV5-6 and TRBJ2-1, with 13 bases lining up with TRBD2. The trim removed 3 bases at V and 12 bases at J, leaving 6 bases unmatched. This CDR3 spans 14 amino acids. From germline, CDR1 is SGHDT and CDR2 YYEEEE. The CDR3 loop reads CASSSGTSGTLQFF. CDR3 DNA sequence: TGTGCCAGCAGCTCCGGGACTAGCGGGACCTTGCAGTTCTTC.

This clonotype was counted a few times. This chain joins TRBV12-3 or TRBV12-4 and TRBJ2-1; tentative D call: TRBD1 (6 bases). The CDR3 length is 13 residues. V dropped 5 bases and J dropped 9 bases, with 14 bases sitting between them. DNA of the CDR3: TGTGCCAGCAGTACCGACAGGCCACCTGAGCAGTTCTTC. Translation: CASSTDRPPEQFF.